Reported below is one TCR beta chain. This clonotype was counted only a few times. The antigen it binds to is not known. The record has no base qualities; no much larger clone is one base away. The source of the sample is a study of blood T cells in healthy people across ages (dated by TCRdb to about 2015). Turning to the overall study: Template switching captured roughly one uniquely barcoded TCR beta cDNA molecule per two T cells in model experiments. To track age-related changes in TCR beta repertoire diversity, the study relied on deep sequencing normalized with unique cDNA molecular identifiers. Donors were grouped into four age groups: young (average approximately 15 years), middle-aged (under 40), aged (approximately 67) and long-lived (roughly 80). To avoid experimental bias, donors of different ages were distributed randomly across sequencing lanes. For two donors (one aged 18 to 29 and one aged 80 or older), the study analyzed two additional independent replicas of 1 million unique cDNA reads from the same blood draw.

Donors were roughly 40 systemically healthy Caucasian individuals from Russia aged 6 to 90 years. Each donor gave 8.5 to 10 milliliters of peripheral blood, collected into EDTA-treated Vacutainer tubes. Ficoll-Paque density-gradient centrifugation was used to isolate PBMCs, with at least 7 million obtained per sample. Total RNA was extracted from PBMCs with Trizol reagent, with at least 5 micrograms obtained per sample. For every donor, an aliquot of PBMCs went through flow cytometry to measure the percentages of naive CD45RAhigh/CD27high T cells. General findings and caveats noted by the study authors: Conclusive comparison of naive and antigen-experienced compartments was prevented by the profiling of bulk unsorted PBMCs. The CMV infection status of donors was not known, potentially confounding age-related changes in expanded clonotypes. Estimates of total diversity based on one million sequenced T cells were regarded as lower bounds and as underestimates. Observed TCR beta diversity correlated strongly with the percentage of naive T cells measured by flow cytometry. Observed TCR beta diversity per million T cells fell roughly linearly with age, and a significant reduction was already apparent by age roughly 40. Compared with the aged group, more naive CD4+ T cells, fewer expanded clones and increased TCR diversity were shown by the long-lived group, suggesting age selection.

V is trimmed back by 5 bases and J by 1 base, and the junction contains 8 bases that no gene match accounts for. Looking up the germline V gene (reference sequence) yields CDR1 LGHDT and CDR2 YNNKEL. The CDR3 starts with the cysteine, ends with the phenylalanine, and has 15 residues. Only CDR3 DNA is held: 45 bases, read in frame from base 1. Library preparation was by 5' RACE. Sequencing was performed on an Illumina HiSeq 2500. A second PCR of roughly 6 to 11 cycles was run with a J-beta primer mix and a sample-barcoded 5' primer. A template-switch 5' adaptor carrying 12 random nucleotides introduced a unique molecular identifier onto each TCR beta cDNA molecule. Each sample yielded at least 2.5 million CDR3-containing paired-end reads. First-strand cDNA was synthesized from all RNA with the Mint cDNA synthesis kit, primed by a TRBC-specific oligonucleotide. Following uracil-DNA glycosylase treatment, all cDNA underwent a first 18-cycle PCR with the universal primers M1SS and BC2_uni_R. From the authors' description of their analysis: Normalization of each sample was performed by random selection of 1 million high-quality reads, each carrying a distinct molecular identifier. Reads with shared molecular identifiers were discarded instead of being binned into consensus sequences. MiTCR, run with a Q25 quality threshold and the strictest error-elimination algorithm, handled CDR3 identification, clonotype clustering and error correction. A nonparametric unseen species model with Euler transformation was used to estimate lower-bound total TCR beta diversity. The raw public data were reprocessed by TCRdb itself: fastp quality trimming at Q25, MiXCR clonotype calling, in-frame beta chains only. Every CDR3 protein is listed once, alongside the most common genes and DNA of its rows. TCRdb, not the authors, supplied the V and J calls. The sample table records about 1,500,000 distinct CDR3 sequences; 40% to 50% of these occur just once. The ten most abundant clones make up 7.9% of the sample.

This chain is built from TRBV3-1 and TRBJ2-7, with 7 junctional bases fitting TRBD2. Sequenced input: blood. The clonotype was recovered from a woman aged 18-29 years in good health. The base sequence is TGTGCCAGCAGCTCCGGACTAGGGGTTTCCTACGAGCAGTACTTC. It codes for CASSSGLGVSYEQYF.